A selection of T cell receptor beta chains follows, all from one sample in a study of preoperative IRX-2 immunotherapy in early breast cancer. Sequencing was performed with immunoSEQ multiplex PCR; in TCRdb, only in-frame clones are kept and a portion is missing. The sample includes over 55,000 clones, roughly 94% seen only once; the top ten take roughly 1.5%. Collection took place from a patient treated with IRX-2 immunotherapy. These receptors were taken from a human donor with breast cancer. CDR3s include the opening cysteine and the closing phenylalanine or tryptophan. A D gene is named only where the DNA matches it firmly. Clone size is given for some rows only: seen once, a few or many times, or a class if the clone is expanded.

>TRBV4-2|NA|NA|TRBJ2-3
TGTGCCAGCAGCCAAGCAAGAGCACCACGCACAGATACGCAGTATTTT
CASSQARAPRTDTQYF
>TRBV19|NA|TRBD1|TRBJ1-6
TGTGCCAGTCAGACAGGGAGACGCAATTCACCCCTCCACTTT
CASQTGRRNSPLHF
>TRBV12-5|NA|NA|TRBJ1-5
TGTGCTAGTGGCCGGGTCGGGAACTGTAGCAATCAGCCCCAGCATTTT
CASGRVGNCSNQPQHF
>TRBV7-8|once|NA|TRBJ1-4
TGTGCCAGCAGCTTAGGTCAGGGAAGTGGCGAAAAACTGTTTTTT
CASSLGQGSGEKLFF
>TRBV7-2|once|TRBD2|TRBJ2-7
TGTGCCAGCAGCTTGTCCGGGAGGGGAAGGTACGAGCAGTACTTC
CASSLSGRGRYEQYF
>TRBV5-4|NA|NA|TRBJ2-3
TGTGCCAGCAGCTTGGGGCCCAGGGGCAGAACAGATACGCAGTATTTT
CASSLGPRGRTDTQYF
>TRBV9|NA|NA|TRBJ1-4
TGTGCCAGCAGCGCGGGTGTAAACAGAAAAACCGAAAAACTGTTTTTT
CASSAGVNRKTEKLFF
>TRBV7-9|NA|TRBD1|TRBJ2-7
TGTGCCAGCAGCCCGAGGACAGGGCATCCCGAGCAGTACTTC
CASSPRTGHPEQYF
>TRBV7-6|NA|TRBD1|TRBJ2-1
TGTGCCAGCAGCTTACCTACCGGGACAGAGTACAATGAGCAGTTCTTC
CASSLPTGTEYNEQFF
>TRBV19|NA|TRBD1|TRBJ1-1
TGTGCCAGTAGTCCAAGAGGACAGGGCGTCACTGAAGCTTTCTTT
CASSPRGQGVTEAFF
>TRBV25-1|NA|TRBD1|TRBJ2-7
TGTGCCAGCAGTGAATTAGGGACAGGGGGGTCCTACGAGCAGTACTTC
CASSELGTGGSYEQYF
>TRBV19|once|NA|TRBJ1-5
TGTGCCAGTAGTATAGAGGCAGTCCGCCCTGGCCAGCCCCAGCATTTT
CASSIEAVRPGQPQHF
>TRBV6-5|once|NA|TRBJ1-2
TGTGCCAGCAGTTACTCGAAGGCAGGGTTTGCCTACGGCTACACCTTC
CASSYSKAGFAYGYTF
>TRBV29-1|NA|NA|TRBJ1-2
TGCAGCGTTGAGCGGCGGCAGGACTACACCTTC
CSVERRQDYTF
>TRBV15|NA|TRBD2|TRBJ2-2
TGTGCCACCAGCAGAGACCTTCTAGCGGGGGGGCGGAACACCGGGGAGCTGTTTTTT
CATSRDLLAGGRNTGELFF
>TRBV27|NA|NA|TRBJ2-7
TGTGCCAGCAGTTTATCGGCGGGCCTAAGCTCCTACGAGCAGTACTTC
CASSLSAGLSSYEQYF
>TRBV5-4|once|NA|TRBJ1-3
TGTGCCAGCAGCTTTTCCGCCAGGGGCACCATATATTTT
CASSFSARGTIYF
>TRBV27|NA|TRBD2|TRBJ2-4
TGTGCCAGCAGTTTTAGGGGAAGGGGACTAGCGGGAGGGCCCCTGGGCAAAAACATTCAGTACTTC
CASSFRGRGLAGGPLGKNIQYF
>TRBV19|NA|TRBD1|TRBJ1-3
TGTGCCAGCAGACAGGGCCGTTCTGGAAACACCATATATTTT
CASRQGRSGNTIYF
>TRBV28|NA|NA|TRBJ1-2
TGTGCCAGCAGTTTATATAGCCCCCGGGATGGTGGCTACACCTTC
CASSLYSPRDGGYTF
>TRBV11-2|NA|NA|TRBJ2-7
TGTGCCACCTCGCCCTCCCGCTACGAGCAGTACTTC
CATSPSRYEQYF
>TRBV7-9|NA|NA|TRBJ2-3
TGTGCCAGCAGCCCCTTAACTAGCCCGGATACGCAGTATTTT
CASSPLTSPDTQYF
>TRBV5-6|NA|TRBD1|TRBJ1-3
TGTGCCAGCACCCCCCGGACAGGGGGAAACACCATATATTTT
CASTPRTGGNTIYF
>TRBV28|NA|NA|TRBJ2-6
TGTGCCAGCTTCGCCCCTGGGGCCAACGTCCTGACTTTC
CASFAPGANVLTF
>TRBV4-1|NA|NA|TRBJ2-1
TGCGCCAGCAGCCGAACCCAGGGGACCTACAATGAGCAGTTCTTC
CASSRTQGTYNEQFF
>TRBV28|NA|NA|TRBJ2-5
TGTGCCAGCAGGGGAGGGGGCCTTCAAGAGACCCAGTACTTC
CASRGGGLQETQYF
>TRBV10-3|NA|NA|TRBJ1-2
TGTGCCATCAGTACAGGGAGTCTCGGCTACACCTTC
CAISTGSLGYTF
>TRBV18|NA|NA|TRBJ2-1
TGTGCCAGCTCACCACCGCAAACGGCAGCTTACAATGAGCAGTTCTTC
CASSPPQTAAYNEQFF
>TRBV27|NA|NA|TRBJ2-3
TGTGCCACCTCTAGGTGGGGTGGGATTAGGGGCACAGATACGCAGTATTTT
CATSRWGGIRGTDTQYF
>TRBV9|NA|TRBD1|TRBJ1-6
TGTGCCAGCAGCGAGGACAGGGGGTTGCCCCTCCACTTT
CASSEDRGLPLHF
>TRBV28|NA|TRBD1|TRBJ1-5
TGTGCCAGCAGTTTTTGGGACAGGAGGAATCAGCCCCAGCATTTT
CASSFWDRRNQPQHF
>TRBV5-1|NA|TRBD1|TRBJ2-3
TGCGCCAGCAGCCCGGACAGGGCCGCAGATACGCAGTATTTT
CASSPDRAADTQYF
>TRBV28|NA|NA|TRBJ1-4
TGTGCCAGCAGAAGGGCTCCAAATGAAAAACTGTTTTTT
CASRRAPNEKLFF
>TRBV14|NA|TRBD1|TRBJ2-2
TGTGCCAGCAGCCAAAGGGTCGGGACAGGTTCTTCCGGGGAGCTGTTTTTT
CASSQRVGTGSSGELFF
>TRBV29-1|NA|NA|TRBJ2-1
TGCAGCGTTGAGTTGGGGGGCCACGACAATGAGCAGTTCTTC
CSVELGGHDNEQFF
>TRBV6-6|NA|NA|TRBJ2-1
TGTGCCAGCTCTTTAGAGGCGGGGACCTACAATGAGCAGTTCTTC
CASSLEAGTYNEQFF
>TRBV10-1|NA|TRBD1|TRBJ1-2
TGCGCCAGCAGTGAGGAAGGGGACAGAGGCTATGGCTACACCTTC
CASSEEGDRGYGYTF
>TRBV6-5|NA|TRBD2|TRBJ2-5
TGTGCCAGCAGCCAGGGACTAGCGGAGACCCAGTACTTC
CASSQGLAETQYF
>TRBV27|NA|NA|TRBJ1-2
TGTGCCAGCAGTTCCAGGGGCGGGGAACACTATGGCTACACCTTC
CASSSRGGEHYGYTF
>TRBV6-5|NA|TRBD2|TRBJ2-7
TGTGCCAGCAGTATCAGCGGGAGCTACGAGCAGTACTTC
CASSISGSYEQYF
>TRBV4-1|NA|TRBD2|TRBJ2-7
TGCGCCAGCAGCCGACAGACTAGCGGAGCTTCCTACGAGCAGTACTTC
CASSRQTSGASYEQYF
>TRBV5-1|NA|TRBD1|TRBJ2-3
TGCGCCAGCAGCCTGGAGTCAGGGGGCCGGAAAGATACGCAGTATTTT
CASSLESGGRKDTQYF
>TRBV9|NA|NA|TRBJ1-1
TGTGCCAGCAGCGTAGGTGGATACACTGAAGCTTTCTTT
CASSVGGYTEAFF
>TRBV28|NA|TRBD1|TRBJ1-1
TGTGCCAGCAGTATACAGGGGGGGGCGAACACTGAAGCTTTCTTT
CASSIQGGANTEAFF
>TRBV27|NA|NA|TRBJ2-7
TGTGCCACCCGAAAAAAGTGGAAGCAGTACTTC
CATRKKWKQYF
>TRBV28|NA|NA|TRBJ1-6
TGTGCCAGCAGTTTAGGCCCAGCAGGCAATTCACCCCTCCACTTT
CASSLGPAGNSPLHF
>TRBV6-1|NA|NA|TRBJ1-5
TGTGCCAGCAGTGAAGTTCGGGGGGGAATGGGATTCGGCAATCAGCCCCAGCATTTT
CASSEVRGGMGFGNQPQHF
>TRBV19|NA|NA|TRBJ1-2
TGTGCCAGTAGTAAGGAGGGTTATGGCTACACCTTC
CASSKEGYGYTF
>TRBV19|NA|NA|TRBJ2-1
TGTGCCAGTAGTATACGTGCCGGGAACTCCTACAATGAGCAGTTCTTC
CASSIRAGNSYNEQFF
>TRBV18|NA|TRBD1|TRBJ2-1
TGTGCCAGCTCACCAGGGACAGGGGTTTTTGATGAGCAGTTCTTC
CASSPGTGVFDEQFF
>TRBV10-1|NA|NA|TRBJ2-7
TGCGCCAGCAGTGATAGGGTTGTGGGTCCGACCTACGAGCAGTACTTC
CASSDRVVGPTYEQYF
>TRBV4-3|NA|NA|TRBJ1-1
TGCGCCAGCAGCCAAGTATTTACCCAGGGGTCTGAAGCTTTCTTT
CASSQVFTQGSEAFF
>TRBV9|NA|NA|TRBJ2-5
TGTGCCAGCAGCGTATCACTGGGGGGGCTCCAAGAGACCCAGTACTTC
CASSVSLGGLQETQYF